Shown below are 17 T cell receptor beta chains from a single sample sequenced in a study of T-cell reconstitution after alpha-beta-depleted transplantation in children. The TCRbeta library incorporated unique molecular identifiers. One entry per CDR3 protein, called by TCRdb with MiXCR from the PCR reads. The data hold about 97,000 distinct CDR3 sequences, with roughly 7.1% observed a single time. Material: PBMCs, obtained before TCRalphabeta/CD19-depleted stem cell transplant. The source is a boy aged 2 to 10 with acute lymphoblastic leukemia, due to receive a stem cell transplant.

This clonotype has only a few counts. The chain carries TRBV9 and TRBJ2-7; D unclear. The germline V and J ends were trimmed by 3 bases and 7 bases, with 11 bases remaining between them. Germline V gene data show CDR1 as SGDLS and CDR2 as YYNGEE. The CDR3 is 12 amino acids. For the CDR3, the DNA is TGTGCCAGCAGCGGCCCGGGCCTAGAGCAGTACTTC. It encodes CASSGPGLEQYF.

This clonotype has a count of ten or more. The chain links TRBV29-1 to TRBJ2-2; TRBD2 matches 9 bases. The V segment lost 4 bases and the J segment 5 bases; nucleotides outside the gene matches: 5. CDR1 SQVTM and CDR2 ANQGSEA come from the germline V gene. The CDR3 runs 14 residues. CDR3 sequence reads: CSVGLAGTTGELFF. CDR3 DNA: TGCAGCGTTGGTCTAGCGGGGACTACCGGGGAGCTGTTTTTT.

This clonotype was counted between two and nine times. The chain joins TRBV20-1 to TRBJ1-1; 9 bases align to TRBD1. V lost 5 bases and J lost 4; bases outside the gene matches: 2. The CDR3 loop spans 12 amino acids. Germline values: CDR1 DFQATT, CDR2 SNEGSKA (reference sequence). The CDR3 region is CSADRGATEAFF. CDR3 in DNA: TGCAGTGCTGACAGGGGGGCCACTGAAGCTTTCTTT.

This clonotype was counted between two and nine times. This chain links TRBV27 with TRBJ2-1; 9 bases are a match to TRBD1. CDR3 length: 14 amino acids. Germline V gene data show CDR1 as MNHEY and CDR2 as SMNVEV (reference sequence). After removal of 2 bases from V and 10 bases from J, the junction contained 6 bases not matched to a gene. The CDR3 DNA follows: TGTGCCAGCAGTTTAATCGGACAGGGGTTGGAGCAGTTCTTC. Residues: CASSLIGQGLEQFF.

The rearrangement links TRBV18 to TRBJ2-3, with 11 bases identical to TRBD1. The CDR3 is 15 amino acids. Germline trimming cut 5 bases from V and 0 bases from J; bases unmatched to any gene: 1. Germline loops: CDR1 KGHSH, CDR2 LQKENI. The CDR3 bases are TGTGCCAGCTCAGGACAGGGGGCTAGCACAGATACGCAGTATTTT. Protein sequence: CASSGQGASTDTQYF.

This rearrangement joins TRBV15 to TRBJ2-2; TRBD1 agrees at 11 bases. V gave up 0 bases and J gave up 3 bases; unmatched junction bases: 3. The germline V gene encodes CDR1 LNHNV and CDR2 YYDKDF (reference sequence). The CDR3 contains 17 residues. Here the CDR3 DNA reads TGTGCCACCAGCAGAGATGGACAGGGGGCCGACACCGGGGAGCTGTTTTTT. Translating it yields CATSRDGQGADTGELFF.

In regard to this clonotype: A much larger clone sits a single nucleotide away, making a read error possible. V is TRBV12-3 or TRBV12-4 and J is TRBJ2-7, with D perhaps matching TRBD2 (5 bases). V dropped 3 bases and J dropped 5 bases, with 20 bases sitting between them. This CDR3 has 16 residues. CDR3 bases: TGTGCCAGCAGTTTCGTCTCCGTGAAGCGGTCCAACGAGCAGTACTTC. This sequence encodes CASSFVSVKRSNEQYF.

The V gene is TRBV7-9, the J gene TRBJ2-7, with D tentatively TRBD2 (6 bases). Germline V CDR1 and CDR2: SEHNR, FQNEAQ (reference sequence). Trimming pared 8 bases from V and 6 bases from J, leaving 17 bases between. The CDR3 totals 13 residues. The CDR3 region has the DNA TGTGCCAGCTCGCCGGGGGTTGTAGGCGAGCAGTACTTC. Its translation: CASSPGVVGEQYF.

This clonotype occurred a few times. V and J are TRBV20-1 and TRBJ1-5, with a tentative D call TRBD1 (5 bases). V lost 0 bases and J 7 bases, leaving 10 bases between the germline ends. This CDR3 spans 13 amino acids. Germline V gene data show CDR1 as DFQATT and CDR2 as SNEGSKA (reference sequence). CDR3 region: CSARDSGDQPQHF. The CDR3 DNA is TGCAGTGCTAGAGATTCGGGGGACCAGCCCCAGCATTTT.

V and J are TRBV10-3 and TRBJ1-5; 12 bases agree with TRBD1. V shed 6 bases, J shed 2 bases, and the junction held 8 bases outside the gene matches. The CDR3 length is 17 residues. Germline lookup yields CDR1 ENHRY and CDR2 SYGVKD. DNA for the CDR3: TGTGCCATCAGCAAAGGGGACAGGGGGCGAGGCAATCAGCCCCAGCATTTT. As protein: CAISKGDRGRGNQPQHF.

This clonotype was counted only a few times. The rearrangement joins TRBV29-1 to TRBJ1-2; D perhaps matches TRBD1 (5 bases). The V gene's germline CDR1 is SQVTM and CDR2 ANQGSEA. The CDR3 runs 12 residues. V was trimmed by 8 bases and J by 2 bases, leaving 12 bases between them. The CDR3 loop is CSSRDGNYGYTF. The CDR3 DNA sequence: TGCAGCAGCCGGGACGGGAACTATGGCTACACCTTC.

This clonotype was counted a few times. This CDR3 reads CASSPGLPFEQYF. DNA for the CDR3: TGTGCCAGCAGTCCGGGACTCCCTTTCGAGCAGTACTTC. The chain recombines TRBV27 with TRBJ2-7; weak D call: TRBD2 (6 bases). Deletions cut 5 bases from V and 6 bases from J, with 14 bases between. Germline-derived CDR1 and CDR2 are MNHEY and SMNVEV (reference sequence). The CDR3 contains 13 residues.

This clonotype showed up many times. J is TRBJ1-5 and V is TRBV12-3 or TRBV12-4; the D gene is possibly TRBD1 (5 bases). The CDR3 consists of 15 residues. Trimming removed 5 bases from V and 2 bases from J, with 13 bases in between. The CDR3 sequence is CASSTGGGGNQPQHF. The CDR3 DNA is TGTGCCAGCAGTACCGGGGGAGGGGGCAATCAGCCCCAGCATTTT.

The genes are TRBV7-3 and TRBJ2-3; tentatively, D is TRBD2 (7 bases). V gave up 5 bases and J gave up 6 bases, with 18 bases separating them. This CDR3 has 15 residues. Germline V gene sequence: CDR1 SGHTA, CDR2 FQGTGA. CDR3 sequence: CASSPFAGAGDTQYF. The CDR3 DNA sequence: TGTGCCAGCAGCCCTTTTGCGGGGGCAGGTGATACGCAGTATTTT. Full variable domain (remainder filled in from reference TRBV7-3 and TRBJ2-3): GAGVSQTPSNKVTEKGKYVELRCDPISGHTALYWYRQSLGQGPEFLIYFQGTGAADDSGLPNDRFFAVRPEGSVSTLKIQRTERGDSAVYLCASSPFAGAGDTQYFGPGTRLTVL.

This clonotype was recorded a few times. V gene TRBV11-2 combines with J gene TRBJ2-2; maybe TRBD2 (6 bases). The CDR3 loop spans 15 amino acids. Trimming took off 2 bases at V and 5 bases at J, with 12 bases between the two ends. Germline assignment: CDR1 SGHAT and CDR2 FQNNGV. CDR3 protein: CASSLLGGSTGELFF. In DNA, the CDR3 is TGTGCCAGCAGCTTACTTGGGGGGTCGACCGGGGAGCTGTTTTTT.

This clonotype was detected many times. The chain links TRBV6-2 or TRBV6-3 to TRBJ2-1, with TRBD2 matching over 8 bases. V was clipped by 2 bases and J by 6 bases; unmatched bases: 0. Germline V gene sequence: CDR1 MNHEY, CDR2 SVGEGT. This CDR3 is built from 13 residues. CDR3 bases: TGTGCCAGCAGTTACCTAGCGGGCAATGAGCAGTTCTTC. Amino acids: CASSYLAGNEQFF.

This clonotype was picked up many times. V and J are TRBV12-3 or TRBV12-4 and TRBJ1-2, with 10 bases identical to TRBD1. The trim removed 3 bases at V and 8 bases at J, leaving 6 bases unmatched. This CDR3 is built from 14 residues. The CDR3 region has the DNA TGTGCCAGCAGTTTGTCAGACAGGGGGCTGGGCTACACCTTC. Its protein is CASSLSDRGLGYTF.